This T cell receptor beta chain was recovered during a study of blood T cell repertoires in COVID-19. The overall study: COVID-19 samples, acute and convalescent, were from the United States, Italy and Spain. Sources were T cells, B-cell-depleted T cells, or PBMCs; the material itself was cDNA or gDNA.

Original methodology: Reference gene primers were amplified, and this amplification served to estimate nucleated cell counts. Only in-frame clones appear in the TCRdb table, and some are missing; sequencing was by immunoSEQ multiplex PCR. Clone size and V and J calls were adopted from that table, with D and trimming inferred from the DNA. The table has around 230,000 clones, 75% to 90% seen once. The length of the CDR3 is 15 residues. Germline lookup yields CDR1 SGHTA and CDR2 FQGNSA. Trimming at V came to 2 bases and at J to 2 bases, leaving 3 bases not matched to a gene. This TCR derives from a man in his forties with acute or convalescent COVID-19. Sequencing used peripheral blood. The chain is built from TRBV7-2 and TRBJ2-7; 10 nucleotides align to TRBD2. The CDR3 DNA reads as TGTGCCAGCAGCTTATGGCTAGCGGGAGCCTACGAGCAGTACTTC. This translates into CASSLWLAGAYEQYF.